The 28 T cell receptor beta chains listed next were all sequenced from one sample in a study of cytomegalovirus exposure and HLA in healthy donors. Primers: 60 Vbeta forward and 13 Jbeta reverse. Clones were read by immunoSEQ multiplex PCR, and TCRdb kept only the in-frame ones, dropping some. Of 120,000 or so clones detected, 15% appear once; the ten largest clones hold about 2%. The specimen sequenced was PBMCs. The receptor source for this set is a woman between 18 and 30 years old in good health and CMV-seronegative.

This chain links TRBV4-1 with TRBJ2-5; maybe TRBD2 (6 bases). There are 13 residues in the CDR3. In germline, CDR1 is MGHRA, CDR2 YSYEKL. The V and J ends lost 1 base and 5 bases respectively, with 8 bases between them. The CDR3 region has the DNA TGCGCCAGCAGCCAAGGGCTAGCGGAGACCCAGTACTTC. This sequence encodes CASSQGLAETQYF.

V gene TRBV5-6 combines with J gene TRBJ1-2, with a tentative D call TRBD1 (5 bases). V was clipped by 0 bases and J by 1 base, with 22 bases between them. The length of the CDR3 is 19 residues. Germline values: CDR1 SGHDT, CDR2 YYEEEE. CDR3 sequence: CASSLDLTRDSLINYGYTF. The CDR3 nucleotides read TGTGCCAGCAGCTTGGACCTAACCAGGGATAGTCTAATTAACTATGGCTACACCTTC. Full variable domain (remainder filled in from reference TRBV5-6 and TRBJ1-2): DAGVTQSPTHLIKTRGQQVTLRCSPKSGHDTVSWYQQALGQGPQFIFQYYEEEERQRGNFPDRFSGHQFPNYSSELNVNALLLGDSALYLCASSLDLTRDSLINYGYTFGSGTRLTVV.

The chain couples TRBV6-4 to TRBJ2-7; 7 nucleotides line up with TRBD2. J was trimmed by 0 bases and V by 8 bases; bases with no gene match: 10. Germline-derived CDR1 and CDR2 are MRHNA and SNTAGT. The length of the CDR3 is 15 residues. CDR3 loop: CASGEGGRASYEQYF. The CDR3 DNA is TGTGCCAGCGGGGAGGGAGGGAGGGCCTCCTACGAGCAGTACTTC.

This chain links TRBV9 with TRBJ2-6, with TRBD1 matching 8 bases. CDR1 and CDR2 from the germline V gene are SGDLS and YYNGEE. The V gene end was trimmed by 3 bases and the J gene end by 3 bases; junction bases not matched to a gene: 5. The CDR3 is made up of 16 amino acids. The CDR3 region has the DNA TGTGCCAGCAGCGCAATCAGGGGGCTTGGGGCCAACGTCCTGACTTTC. It encodes CASSAIRGLGANVLTF.

The table lists this clone with a few counts. This chain joins TRBV11-2 and TRBJ2-7; no clear D gene. The CDR3 is 13 amino acids. In germline, CDR1 is SGHAT, CDR2 FQNNGV. With 0 bases removed from V and 7 bases from J, the gap between germline ends came to 10 bases. DNA of the CDR3: TGTGCCAGCAGCTTAGAGGCAAAGATAGAGCAGTACTTC. It encodes CASSLEAKIEQYF.

The chain couples TRBV27 to TRBJ1-1, with D unclear. The CDR3 loop spans 13 amino acids. V was trimmed by 4 bases and J by 1 base, leaving 7 bases between them. Germline CDR1 reads MNHEY; CDR2 reads SMNVEV (reference sequence). The CDR3 loop reads CASSSRANTEAFF. In nucleotides, the CDR3 is TGTGCCAGCAGTTCCCGAGCGAACACTGAAGCTTTCTTT.

In its sample, this clone was seen a few times. This chain joins TRBV19 and TRBJ1-4; unclear D gene. The CDR3 totals 11 residues. The germline V gene has CDR1 LNHDA and CDR2 SQIVND (reference sequence). Trimming left V 3 bases short and J 8 bases short, with 4 bases between. CDR3 coding DNA: TGTGCCAGTAGTATGTCAGAAAAACTGTTTTTT. The encoded protein is CASSMSEKLFF.

This clone came up a few times. The rearrangement joins TRBV5-1 to TRBJ2-7; possible D gene TRBD1, 6 bases. The ends were cut back, 5 bases at V and 0 bases at J, with 15 bases in the middle. CDR1 is SGHRS, CDR2 YFSETQ, per germline. The CDR3 extends over 15 amino acids. The CDR3 sequence: CASSPSPGDSYEQYF. CDR3 DNA sequence: TGCGCCAGCAGTCCTTCCCCAGGGGACTCCTACGAGCAGTACTTC. The whole variable domain, filled in from reference TRBV5-1 and TRBJ2-7, reads KAGVTQTPRYLIKTRGQQVTLSCSPISGHRSVSWYQQTPGQGLQFLFEYFSETQRNKGNFPGRFSGRQFSNSRSEMNVSTLELGDSALYLCASSPSPGDSYEQYFGPGTRLTVT.

The chain links TRBV6-5 to TRBJ1-5, with D unclear. Looked up from germline, CDR1 is MNHEY and CDR2 is SVGAGI. The ends were cut back, 8 bases at V and 0 bases at J, with 14 bases in the middle. The CDR3 is 15 residues long. The CDR3 nucleotides read TGTGCCAGCTCGGAGGCGGGAAATAGCAATCAGCCCCAGCATTTT. Amino acids: CASSEAGNSNQPQHF.

The chain employs TRBV2 and TRBJ2-2; maybe TRBD2 (5 bases). Germline-derived CDR1 and CDR2 are SNHLY and FYNNEI. This CDR3 has 15 residues. Trimming took 7 bases from V and 6 from J, leaving 18 bases between them. This CDR3 reads CASKREGFGAGELFF. The CDR3 DNA is TGTGCCAGCAAACGGGAAGGGTTCGGTGCCGGGGAGCTGTTTTTT.

The chain uses TRBV7-2 and TRBJ1-1; no reliable D call. The V and J ends lost 0 bases and 6 bases respectively, with 14 bases between them. The CDR3 has 15 residues. Germline V lookup: CDR1 SGHTA, CDR2 FQGNSA. The CDR3 DNA reads as TGTGCCAGCAGCTTAGCGCCAGGCCCCAAGGCTGAAGCTTTCTTT. This encodes CASSLAPGPKAEAFF.

This chain uses TRBV28 with TRBJ2-1; D might be TRBD2 (6 bases). V was cut by 6 bases and J by 8 bases, with 23 bases left in between. CDR1 is MDHEN and CDR2 is SYDVKM in the germline V gene. The CDR3 loop spans 16 amino acids. This chain's CDR3 is CASSHGGADLLHEQFF. The CDR3 DNA reads TGTGCCAGCAGCCACGGGGGAGCGGACCTACTGCATGAGCAGTTCTTC.

J is TRBJ1-5 and V is TRBV5-8, with 7 bases identical to TRBD1. The trim removed 4 bases at V and 3 bases at J, leaving 10 bases unmatched. This CDR3 comprises 16 residues. Looked up from germline, CDR1 is SGHTS and CDR2 is YDEGEE. Here the CDR3 reads CASSRHRDRFNQPQHF. CDR3 nucleotides: TGTGCCAGCAGCCGCCATCGGGACAGATTCAATCAGCCCCAGCATTTT.

This chain connects TRBV6-5 to TRBJ1-2; TRBD1 matches 11 bases. This CDR3 is 14 amino acids long. The ends lost 6 bases at V and 2 bases at J; junction bases unmatched: 2. Germline assignment: CDR1 MNHEY and CDR2 SVGAGI. CDR3 DNA sequence: TGTGCCAGCAGACGGACAGGGGGCAACTATGGCTACACCTTC. Amino acids: CASRRTGGNYGYTF.

The chain recombines TRBV5-4 with TRBJ2-6; weak D call: TRBD1 (5 bases). Germline V gene lookup returns CDR1 SGHNT and CDR2 YYREEE (reference sequence). V was clipped by 5 bases and J by 2 bases, with 11 bases between them. CDR3 length: 15 amino acids. For the CDR3, the DNA is TGTGCCAGCAGTCGTGACAGAGCTGGGGCCAACGTCCTGACTTTC. As protein: CASSRDRAGANVLTF.

In this sample, this clone turned up a few times. The chain is built from TRBV15 and TRBJ2-1; TRBD2 might be the D (6 bases). The CDR3 has 14 residues. Germline V gene data show CDR1 as LNHNV and CDR2 as YYDKDF (reference sequence). Trimming removed 2 bases from V and 6 bases from J, with 11 bases in between. The CDR3 sequence is CATSRSTSSNEQFF. The DNA for the CDR3 is TGTGCCACCAGCAGATCGACTAGTTCCAATGAGCAGTTCTTC.

The rearrangement uses TRBV9 and TRBJ2-2; TRBD2 is a possible D gene (6 bases). CDR1 is SGDLS, CDR2 YYNGEE, per germline. The CDR3 has 17 amino acids. The V end lost 3 bases, the J end lost 2 bases, and 17 bases lay between the germline ends. The CDR3 here is CASSGRGGAVNTGELFF. The CDR3 region has the DNA TGTGCCAGCAGCGGGAGGGGCGGAGCAGTTAACACCGGGGAGCTGTTTTTT.

The gene calls are TRBV18 and TRBJ2-5; no clear D gene. Per germline, CDR1 KGHSH and CDR2 LQKENI. This CDR3 contains 14 residues. V dropped 3 bases and J dropped 5 bases, with 13 bases sitting between them. Here the CDR3 DNA reads TGTGCCAGCTCACCCACCTGGGTGAGGGAGACCCAGTACTTC. Translation gives CASSPTWVRETQYF.

This clone was detected only a few times. The chain has TRBV7-2 and TRBJ1-6; D may be TRBD1 (5 bases). The length of the CDR3 is 17 residues. CDR1 is SGHTA and CDR2 is FQGNSA in the germline V gene. V was trimmed by 6 bases and J by 1 base, leaving 16 bases between them. For the CDR3, the DNA is TGTGCCAGCAGAAATAGCGGCCGGGGGTCCTATAATTCACCCCTCCACTTT. Translation gives CASRNSGRGSYNSPLHF.

The chain combines TRBV19 with TRBJ1-1; 10 nucleotides align to TRBD1. The germline V gene has CDR1 LNHDA and CDR2 SQIVND (reference sequence). CDR3 size: 16 residues. With 3 bases clipped from V and 4 bases from J, the junction kept 8 bases outside the gene matches. This CDR3 reads CASSMETGQGSTEAFF. The CDR3 DNA sequence: TGTGCCAGTAGTATGGAAACGGGACAGGGGAGCACTGAAGCTTTCTTT.

This clone was seen only a few times. In DNA, the CDR3 is TGTGCCAGCAGCCACCCCAGGGGGAGCTATGGCTACACCTTC. It codes for CASSHPRGSYGYTF. The rearrangement uses TRBV5-4 and TRBJ1-2, with 7 bases fitting TRBD1. Looked up from germline, CDR1 is SGHNT and CDR2 is YYREEE (reference sequence). The CDR3 sequence is 14 residues long. With V trimmed by 4 bases and J by 4 bases, 7 bases remained unmatched. The variable domain in full, with the rest retrieved from reference TRBV5-4 and TRBJ1-2, is ETGVTQSPTHLIKTRGQQVTLRCSSQSGHNTVSWYQQALGQGPQFIFQYYREEENGRGNFPPRFSGLQFPNYSSELNVNALELDDSALYLCASSHPRGSYGYTFGSGTRLTVV.

The chain has TRBV7-9 and TRBJ1-1, with a possible D match to TRBD1 (6 bases). Germline CDR1 is SEHNR and CDR2 is FQNEAQ (reference sequence). The CDR3 has 15 amino acids. V shed 4 bases and J shed 0 bases, with 12 bases lying between them. This chain's CDR3 is CASSYRTAMNTEAFF. The CDR3 region has the DNA TGTGCCAGCAGCTATCGGACAGCCATGAACACTGAAGCTTTCTTT.

This clone was picked up a small number of times. J is TRBJ2-5 and V is TRBV5-3; 13 nucleotides line up with TRBD2. TRBV5-3 is known as an ORF, though its function is uncertain. V was pared by 3 bases and J by 0 bases, with 20 bases of the junction left unmatched. The CDR3 covers 22 residues. The chain's CDR3 is CARSWSNGARGLAGAHQETQYF. In DNA, the CDR3 is TGTGCCAGAAGCTGGAGTAACGGGGCGCGCGGACTAGCGGGAGCCCACCAAGAGACCCAGTACTTC.

The chain has TRBV7-2 and TRBJ2-5, with 8 positions matching TRBD1. CDR3 size: 14 residues. The ends lost 4 bases at V and 5 bases at J; junction bases unmatched: 6. CDR1 and CDR2 (germline): SGHTA, FQGNSA. The CDR3, as DNA: TGTGCCAGCAGCTCCACAGGGGGGCGGGAGACCCAGTACTTC. Amino acids: CASSSTGGRETQYF.

This clone was observed a few times. V usage is TRBV7-3 and J usage is TRBJ2-1, with D maybe TRBD2 (6 bases). The CDR3 extends over 16 amino acids. Germline CDR1 and CDR2: SGHTA and FQGTGA. V lost 5 bases and J 5 bases, leaving 19 bases between the germline ends. The CDR3 bases are TGTGCCAGCAGCCTCCGGGACTTCAAAGGGCACAATGAGCAGTTCTTC. This sequence encodes CASSLRDFKGHNEQFF.

This clone was observed a handful of times. This rearrangement joins TRBV28 to TRBJ2-1; TRBD2 aligns across 13 bases. Germline V gives CDR1 MDHEN, CDR2 SYDVKM. This CDR3 contains 15 residues. The V segment lost 5 bases and the J segment 10 bases; nucleotides outside the gene matches: 8. In DNA, the CDR3 is TGTGCCAGCAGTCTCGGACTAGCGGGAGCCGAGGAGCAGTTCTTC. Amino acid sequence: CASSLGLAGAEEQFF.

J is TRBJ1-4 and V is TRBV5-8; possibly TRBD1 for D (5 bases). CDR1 and CDR2 (germline): SGHTS, YDEGEE. The CDR3 contains 14 residues. V was clipped by 5 bases and J by 10 bases, with 18 bases between them. As DNA, the CDR3 is TGTGCCAGCAGGGCAGCGACGATTAGGGGAAAACTGTTTTTT. Amino acids: CASRAATIRGKLFF.

The rearrangement joins TRBV9 to TRBJ1-1; TRBD1 agrees at 8 bases. V dropped 3 bases and J dropped 3; count of bases not matched to a gene: 4. The germline CDR1 and CDR2 sequences are SGDLS and YYNGEE. The CDR3 sequence is 14 residues long. In DNA, the CDR3 is TGTGCCAGCAGCGCCCCAGGGGGCGACACTGAAGCTTTCTTT. Translating gives CASSAPGGDTEAFF.